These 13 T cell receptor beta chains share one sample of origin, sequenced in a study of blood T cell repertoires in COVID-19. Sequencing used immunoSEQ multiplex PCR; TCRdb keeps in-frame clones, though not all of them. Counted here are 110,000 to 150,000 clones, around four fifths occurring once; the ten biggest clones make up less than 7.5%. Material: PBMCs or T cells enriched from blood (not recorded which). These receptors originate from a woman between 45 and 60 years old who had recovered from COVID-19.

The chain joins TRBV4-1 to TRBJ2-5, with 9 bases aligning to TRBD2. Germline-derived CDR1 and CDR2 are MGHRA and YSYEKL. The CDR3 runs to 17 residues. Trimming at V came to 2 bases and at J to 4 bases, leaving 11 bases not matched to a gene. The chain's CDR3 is CASSQRFAGGVGETQYF. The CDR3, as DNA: TGCGCCAGCAGCCAACGTTTTGCGGGGGGGGTAGGAGAGACCCAGTACTTC.

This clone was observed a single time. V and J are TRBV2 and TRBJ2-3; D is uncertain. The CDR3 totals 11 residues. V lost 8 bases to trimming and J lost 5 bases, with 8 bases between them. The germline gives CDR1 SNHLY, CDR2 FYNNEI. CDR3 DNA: TGTGCCAGCCGTACCGGAGATACGCAGTATTTT. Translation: CASRTGDTQYF.

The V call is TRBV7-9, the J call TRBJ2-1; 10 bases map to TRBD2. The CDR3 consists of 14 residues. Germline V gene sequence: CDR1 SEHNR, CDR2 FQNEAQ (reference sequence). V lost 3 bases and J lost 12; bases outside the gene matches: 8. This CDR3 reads CASSLLAGDLGQFF. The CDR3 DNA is TGTGCCAGCAGCTTGCTAGCGGGGGACCTCGGGCAGTTCTTC.

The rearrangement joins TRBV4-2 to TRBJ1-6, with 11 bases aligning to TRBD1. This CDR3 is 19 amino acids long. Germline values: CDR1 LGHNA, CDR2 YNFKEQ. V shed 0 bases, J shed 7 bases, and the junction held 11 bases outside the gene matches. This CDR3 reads CASSQDGQGAARANSPLHF. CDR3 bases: TGTGCCAGCAGCCAAGACGGACAGGGGGCGGCCCGGGCCAATTCACCCCTCCACTTT.

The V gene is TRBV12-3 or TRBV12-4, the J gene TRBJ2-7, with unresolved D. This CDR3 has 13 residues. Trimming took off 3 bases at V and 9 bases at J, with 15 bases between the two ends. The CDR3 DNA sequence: TGTGCCAGCAGTTTGGGCAGCTCCGACGGGCAGTACGTC. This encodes CASSLGSSDGQYV.

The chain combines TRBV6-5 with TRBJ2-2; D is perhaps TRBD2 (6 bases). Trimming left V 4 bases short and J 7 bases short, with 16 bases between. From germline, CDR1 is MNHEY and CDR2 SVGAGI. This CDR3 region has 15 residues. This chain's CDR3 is CASSLYFSEGGELFF. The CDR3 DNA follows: TGTGCCAGCAGTTTATACTTCTCGGAGGGCGGGGAGCTGTTTTTT.

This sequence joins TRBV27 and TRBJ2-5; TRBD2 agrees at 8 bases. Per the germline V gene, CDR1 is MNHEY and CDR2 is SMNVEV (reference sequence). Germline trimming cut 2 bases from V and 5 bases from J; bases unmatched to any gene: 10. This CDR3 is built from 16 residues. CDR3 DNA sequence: TGTGCCAGCAGTTTAGACCCATCCGGGACTAGGGAGACCCAGTACTTC. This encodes CASSLDPSGTRETQYF.

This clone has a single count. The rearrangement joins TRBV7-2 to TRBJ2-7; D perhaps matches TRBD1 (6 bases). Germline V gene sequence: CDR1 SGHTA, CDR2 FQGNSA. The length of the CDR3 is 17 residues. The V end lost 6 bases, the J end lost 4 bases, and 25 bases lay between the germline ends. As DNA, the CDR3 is TGTGCCAGCAGTTCCAAACTCGTCGACAGGTATCTGTACGAGCAGTACTTC. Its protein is CASSSKLVDRYLYEQYF. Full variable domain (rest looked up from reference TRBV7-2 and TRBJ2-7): GAGVSQSPSNKVTEKGKDVELRCDPISGHTALYWYRQSLGQGLEFLIYFQGNSAPDKSGLPSDRFSAERTGGSVSTLTIQRTQQEDSAVYLCASSSKLVDRYLYEQYFGPGTRLTVT.

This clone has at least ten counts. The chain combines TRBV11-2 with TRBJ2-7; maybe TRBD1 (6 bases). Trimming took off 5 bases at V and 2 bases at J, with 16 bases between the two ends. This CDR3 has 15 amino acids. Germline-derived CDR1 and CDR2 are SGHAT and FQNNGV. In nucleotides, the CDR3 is TGTGCCAGCAGCACTTACCAGGGGATGGCCTACGAGCAGTACTTC. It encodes CASSTYQGMAYEQYF.

CDR3 residues: CAIRQGWNTEAFF. DNA of the CDR3: TGTGCCATTAGACAGGGTTGGAACACTGAAGCTTTCTTT. The chain links TRBV10-3 to TRBJ1-1; 7 nucleotides line up with TRBD1. V gave up 9 bases and J gave up 1 base; unmatched junction bases: 5. CDR1 ENHRY and CDR2 SYGVKD come from the germline V gene. The CDR3 loop spans 13 amino acids.

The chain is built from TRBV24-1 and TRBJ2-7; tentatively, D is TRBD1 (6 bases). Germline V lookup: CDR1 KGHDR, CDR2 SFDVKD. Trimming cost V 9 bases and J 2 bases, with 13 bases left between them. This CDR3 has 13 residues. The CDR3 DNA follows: TGTGCCACCGAAGACAGGCATACCTACGAGCAGTACTTC. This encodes CATEDRHTYEQYF.

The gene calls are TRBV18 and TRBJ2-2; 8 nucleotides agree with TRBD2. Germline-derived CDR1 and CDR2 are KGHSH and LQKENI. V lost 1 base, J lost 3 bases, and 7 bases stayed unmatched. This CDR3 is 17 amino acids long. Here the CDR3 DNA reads TGTGCCAGCTCACCACGGAACGGGGGGGCCGACACCGGGGAGCTGTTTTTT. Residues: CASSPRNGGADTGELFF.

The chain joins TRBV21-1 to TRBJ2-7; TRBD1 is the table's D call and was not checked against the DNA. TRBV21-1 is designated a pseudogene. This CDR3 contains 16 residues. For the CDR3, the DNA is TGTGCCAGCAGCAAAGCTCTCCGGGACAAGACCTACGAGCAGTACGTC. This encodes CASSKALRDKTYEQYV.